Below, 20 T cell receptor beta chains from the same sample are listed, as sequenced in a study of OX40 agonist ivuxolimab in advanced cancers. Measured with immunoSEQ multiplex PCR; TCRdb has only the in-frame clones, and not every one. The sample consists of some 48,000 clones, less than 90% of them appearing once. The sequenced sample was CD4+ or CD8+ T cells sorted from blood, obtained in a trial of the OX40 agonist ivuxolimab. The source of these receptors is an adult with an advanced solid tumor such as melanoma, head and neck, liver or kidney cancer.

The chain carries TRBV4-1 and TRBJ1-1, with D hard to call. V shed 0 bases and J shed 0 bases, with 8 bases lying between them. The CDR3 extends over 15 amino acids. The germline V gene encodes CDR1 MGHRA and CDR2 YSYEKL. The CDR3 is CASSQDLGVNTEAFF. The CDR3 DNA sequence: TGCGCCAGCAGCCAAGATCTGGGCGTGAACACTGAAGCTTTCTTT.

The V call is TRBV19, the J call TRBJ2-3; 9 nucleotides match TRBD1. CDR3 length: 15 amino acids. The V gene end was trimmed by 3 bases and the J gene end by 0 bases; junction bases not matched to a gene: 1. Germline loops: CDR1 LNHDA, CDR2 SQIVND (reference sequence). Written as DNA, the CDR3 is TGTGCCAGTAGTATTGGGACAGGGAGCACAGATACGCAGTATTTT. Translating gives CASSIGTGSTDTQYF.

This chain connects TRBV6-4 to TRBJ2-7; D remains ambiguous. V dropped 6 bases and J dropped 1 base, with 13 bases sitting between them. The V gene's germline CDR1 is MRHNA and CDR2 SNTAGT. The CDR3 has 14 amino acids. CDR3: CASSLDPESYEQYF. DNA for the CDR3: TGTGCCAGCAGCCTCGACCCGGAGTCCTACGAGCAGTACTTC.

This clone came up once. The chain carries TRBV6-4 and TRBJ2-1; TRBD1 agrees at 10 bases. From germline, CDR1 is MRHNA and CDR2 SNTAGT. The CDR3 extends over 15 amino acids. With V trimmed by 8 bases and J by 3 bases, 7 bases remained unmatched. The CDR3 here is CASDSGTGDYNEQFF. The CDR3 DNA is TGTGCCAGCGATTCCGGGACAGGGGACTACAATGAGCAGTTCTTC.

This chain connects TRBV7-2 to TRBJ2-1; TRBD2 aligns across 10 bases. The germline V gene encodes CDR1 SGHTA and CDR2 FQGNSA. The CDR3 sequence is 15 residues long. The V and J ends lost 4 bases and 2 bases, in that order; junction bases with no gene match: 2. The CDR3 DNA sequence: TGTGCCAGCAGCTCTGGACTAGCGGCCTACAATGAGCAGTTCTTC. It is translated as CASSSGLAAYNEQFF.

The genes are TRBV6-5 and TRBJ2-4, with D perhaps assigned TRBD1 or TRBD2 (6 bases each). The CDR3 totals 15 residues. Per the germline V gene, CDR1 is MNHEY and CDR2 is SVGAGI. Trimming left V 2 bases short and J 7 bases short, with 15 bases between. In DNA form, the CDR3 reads TGTGCCAGCAGTTACAAGGACGAGGGGGGCAACATTCAGTACTTC. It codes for CASSYKDEGGNIQYF.

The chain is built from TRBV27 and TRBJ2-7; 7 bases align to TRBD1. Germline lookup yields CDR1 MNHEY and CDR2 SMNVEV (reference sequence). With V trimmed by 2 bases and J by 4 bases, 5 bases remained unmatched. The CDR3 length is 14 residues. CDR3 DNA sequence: TGTGCCAGCAGTTTAAGGGCAGGGGGATACGAGCAGTACTTC. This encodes CASSLRAGGYEQYF.

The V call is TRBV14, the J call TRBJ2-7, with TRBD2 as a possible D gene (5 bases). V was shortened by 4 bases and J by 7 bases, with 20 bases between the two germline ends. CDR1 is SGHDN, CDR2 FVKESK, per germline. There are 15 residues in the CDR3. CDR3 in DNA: TGTGCCAGCAGCCCCCTCTTCGGACTCTCGGGGGAGCAGTACTTC. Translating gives CASSPLFGLSGEQYF. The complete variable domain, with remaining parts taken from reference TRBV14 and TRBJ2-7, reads EAGVTQFPSHSVIEKGQTVTLRCDPISGHDNLYWYRRVMGKEIKFLLHFVKESKQDESGMPNNRFLAERTGGTYSTLKVQPAELEDSGVYFCASSPLFGLSGEQYFGPGTRLTVT.

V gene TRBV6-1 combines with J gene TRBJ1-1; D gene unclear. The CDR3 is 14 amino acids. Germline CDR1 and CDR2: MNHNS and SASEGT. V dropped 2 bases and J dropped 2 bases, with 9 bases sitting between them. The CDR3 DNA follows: TGTGCCAGCAGTGAACGGGTAGCTAACACTGAAGCTTTCTTT. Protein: CASSERVANTEAFF.

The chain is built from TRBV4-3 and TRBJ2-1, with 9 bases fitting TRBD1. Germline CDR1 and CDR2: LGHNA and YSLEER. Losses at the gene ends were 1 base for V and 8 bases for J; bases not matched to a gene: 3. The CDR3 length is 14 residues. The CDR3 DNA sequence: TGCGCCAGCAGCCAAGGGACAGGGGACGATGAGCAGTTCTTC. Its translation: CASSQGTGDDEQFF.

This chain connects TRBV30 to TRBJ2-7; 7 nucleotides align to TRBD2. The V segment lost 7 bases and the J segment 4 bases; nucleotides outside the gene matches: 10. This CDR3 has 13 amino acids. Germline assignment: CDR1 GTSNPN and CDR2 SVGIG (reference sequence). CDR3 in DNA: TGTGCCTTAGTTCGGACTAGGGATTACGAGCAGTACTTC. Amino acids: CALVRTRDYEQYF.

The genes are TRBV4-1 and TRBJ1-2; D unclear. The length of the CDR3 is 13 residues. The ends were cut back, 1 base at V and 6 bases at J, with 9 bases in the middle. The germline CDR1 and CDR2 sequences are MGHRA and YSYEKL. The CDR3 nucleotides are TGCGCCAGCAGCCAAGCCCAGGCAGATGGCTACACCTTC. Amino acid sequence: CASSQAQADGYTF.

The DNA for the CDR3 is TGTGCCAGCAGCCAGGCTTTCAGCACAGATACGCAGTATTTT. As protein: CASSQAFSTDTQYF. The chain couples TRBV6-5 to TRBJ2-3; D gene unclear. This CDR3 is 14 amino acids long. Trimming cost V 6 bases and J 0 bases, with 10 bases left between them. CDR1 and CDR2 (germline): MNHEY, SVGAGI.

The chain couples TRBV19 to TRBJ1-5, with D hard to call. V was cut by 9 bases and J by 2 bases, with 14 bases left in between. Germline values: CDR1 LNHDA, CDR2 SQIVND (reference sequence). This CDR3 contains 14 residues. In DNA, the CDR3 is TGTGCCAGCTTACCGGGATCGGGCAATCAGCCCCAGCATTTT. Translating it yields CASLPGSGNQPQHF.

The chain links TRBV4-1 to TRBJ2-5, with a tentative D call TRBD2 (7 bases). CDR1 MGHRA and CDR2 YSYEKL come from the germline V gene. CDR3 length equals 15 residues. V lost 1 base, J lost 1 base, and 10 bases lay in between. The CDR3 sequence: CASSQVGGAQETQYF. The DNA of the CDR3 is TGCGCCAGCAGCCAAGTTGGGGGGGCCCAAGAGACCCAGTACTTC.

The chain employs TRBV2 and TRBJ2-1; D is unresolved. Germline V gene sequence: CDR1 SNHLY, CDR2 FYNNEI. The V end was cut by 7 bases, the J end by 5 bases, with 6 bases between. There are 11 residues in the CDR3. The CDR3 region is CASTRNNEQFF. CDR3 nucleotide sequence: TGTGCCAGCACCCGAAACAATGAGCAGTTCTTC.

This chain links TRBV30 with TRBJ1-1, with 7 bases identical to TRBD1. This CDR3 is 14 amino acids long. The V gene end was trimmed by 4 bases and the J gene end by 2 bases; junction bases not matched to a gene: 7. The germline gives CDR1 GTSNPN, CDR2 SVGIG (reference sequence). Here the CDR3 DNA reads TGTGCCTGGACCGACCAAGGGGGCAACACTGAAGCTTTCTTT. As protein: CAWTDQGGNTEAFF.

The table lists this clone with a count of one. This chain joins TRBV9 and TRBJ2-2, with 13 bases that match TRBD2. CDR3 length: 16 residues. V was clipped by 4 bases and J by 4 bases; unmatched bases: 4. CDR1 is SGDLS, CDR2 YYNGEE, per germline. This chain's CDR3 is CASSPTSGGATGELFF. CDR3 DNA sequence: TGTGCCAGCAGCCCTACTAGCGGGGGGGCCACCGGGGAGCTGTTTTTT. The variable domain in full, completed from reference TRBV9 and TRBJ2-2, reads DSGVTQTPKHLITATGQRVTLRCSPRSGDLSVYWYQQSLDQGLQFLIQYYNGEERAKGNILERFSAQQFPDLHSELNLSSLELGDSALYFCASSPTSGGATGELFFGEGSRLTVL.

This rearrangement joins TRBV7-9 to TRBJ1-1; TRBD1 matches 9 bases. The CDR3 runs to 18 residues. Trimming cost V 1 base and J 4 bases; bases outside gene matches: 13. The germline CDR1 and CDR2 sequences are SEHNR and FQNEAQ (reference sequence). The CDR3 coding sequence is TGTGCCAGCAGCTTAGAGGGACAGGGCGCCCGGTGGGGCACTGAAGCTTTCTTT. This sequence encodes CASSLEGQGARWGTEAFF.

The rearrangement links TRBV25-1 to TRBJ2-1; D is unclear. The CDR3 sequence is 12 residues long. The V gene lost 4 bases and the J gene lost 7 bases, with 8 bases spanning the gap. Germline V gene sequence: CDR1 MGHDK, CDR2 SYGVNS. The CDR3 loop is CASSAEPNEQFF. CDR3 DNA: TGTGCCAGCAGTGCCGAACCTAATGAGCAGTTCTTC. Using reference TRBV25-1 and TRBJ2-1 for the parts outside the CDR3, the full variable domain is EADIYQTPRYLVIGTGKKITLECSQTMGHDKMYWYQQDPGMELHLIHYSYGVNSTEKGDLSSESTVSRIRTEHFPLTLESARPSHTSQYLCASSAEPNEQFFGPGTRLTVL.